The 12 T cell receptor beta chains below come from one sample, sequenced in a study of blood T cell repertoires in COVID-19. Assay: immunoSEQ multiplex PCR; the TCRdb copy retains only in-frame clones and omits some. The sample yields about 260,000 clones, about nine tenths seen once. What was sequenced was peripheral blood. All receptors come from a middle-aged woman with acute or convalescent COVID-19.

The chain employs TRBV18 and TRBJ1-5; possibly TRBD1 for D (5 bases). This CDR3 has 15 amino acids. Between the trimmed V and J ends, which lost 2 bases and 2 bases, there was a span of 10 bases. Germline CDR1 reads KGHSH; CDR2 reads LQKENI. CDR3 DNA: TGTGCCAGCTCACCAGCCAGGGTTGGCAATCAGCCCCAGCATTTT. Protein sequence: CASSPARVGNQPQHF.

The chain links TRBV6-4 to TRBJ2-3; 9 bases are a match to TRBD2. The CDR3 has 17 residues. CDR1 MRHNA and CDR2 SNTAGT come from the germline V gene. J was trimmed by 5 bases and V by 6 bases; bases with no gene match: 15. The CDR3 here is CASSLTAGGGALDTQYF. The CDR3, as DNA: TGTGCCAGCAGCCTCACCGCTGGCGGGGGGGCGTTAGATACGCAGTATTTT.

The chain's CDR3 is CASTTPGGNEQYV. In DNA, the CDR3 is TGTGCCAGCACTACGCCGGGGGGCAACGAGCAGTACGTC. The V gene is TRBV6-5, the J gene TRBJ2-7; TRBD2 might be the D (7 bases). Germline V gene data show CDR1 as MNHEY and CDR2 as SVGAGI. V was shortened by 7 bases and J by 5 bases, with 15 bases between the two germline ends. CDR3 size: 13 residues.

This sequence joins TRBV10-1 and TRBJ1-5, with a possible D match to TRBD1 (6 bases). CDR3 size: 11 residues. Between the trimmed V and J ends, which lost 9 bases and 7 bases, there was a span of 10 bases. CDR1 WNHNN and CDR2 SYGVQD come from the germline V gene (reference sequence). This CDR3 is CARTQGQPQHF. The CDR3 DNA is TGCGCCAGGACACAGGGACAGCCCCAGCATTTT.

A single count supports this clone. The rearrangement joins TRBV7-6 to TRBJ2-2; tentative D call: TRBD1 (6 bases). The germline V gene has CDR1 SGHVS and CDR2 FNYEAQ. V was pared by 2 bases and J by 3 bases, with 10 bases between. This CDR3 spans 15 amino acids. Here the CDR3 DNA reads TGTGCCAGCAGCTTATTACAGGGATACACCGGGGAGCTGTTTTTT. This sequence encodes CASSLLQGYTGELFF.

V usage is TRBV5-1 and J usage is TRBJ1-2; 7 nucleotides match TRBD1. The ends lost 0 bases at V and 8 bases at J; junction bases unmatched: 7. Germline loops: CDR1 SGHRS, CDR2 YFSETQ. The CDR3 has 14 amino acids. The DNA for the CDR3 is TGCGCCAGCAGCTTGGGACAGGGTAATCCGGGCTACACCTTC. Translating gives CASSLGQGNPGYTF.

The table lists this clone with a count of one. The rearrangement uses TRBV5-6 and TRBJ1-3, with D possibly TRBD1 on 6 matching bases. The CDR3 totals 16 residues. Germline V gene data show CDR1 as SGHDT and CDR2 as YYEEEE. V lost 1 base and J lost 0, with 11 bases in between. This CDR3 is CASSLQGPISGNTIYF. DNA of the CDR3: TGTGCCAGCAGCTTGCAGGGGCCGATCTCTGGAAACACCATATATTTT.

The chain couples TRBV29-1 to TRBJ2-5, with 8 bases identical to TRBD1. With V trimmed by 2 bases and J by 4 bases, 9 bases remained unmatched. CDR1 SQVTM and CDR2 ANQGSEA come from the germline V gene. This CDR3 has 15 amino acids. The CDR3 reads CSVESWTGYTETQYF. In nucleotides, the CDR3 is TGCAGCGTTGAATCCTGGACAGGGTATACAGAGACCCAGTACTTC.

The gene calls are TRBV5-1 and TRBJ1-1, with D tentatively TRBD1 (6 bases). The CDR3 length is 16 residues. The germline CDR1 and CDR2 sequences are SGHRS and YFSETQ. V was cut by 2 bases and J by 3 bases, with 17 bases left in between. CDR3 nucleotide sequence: TGCGCCAGCAGCTTTACAGGGTCGTTCATTGACACTGAAGCTTTCTTT. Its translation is CASSFTGSFIDTEAFF.

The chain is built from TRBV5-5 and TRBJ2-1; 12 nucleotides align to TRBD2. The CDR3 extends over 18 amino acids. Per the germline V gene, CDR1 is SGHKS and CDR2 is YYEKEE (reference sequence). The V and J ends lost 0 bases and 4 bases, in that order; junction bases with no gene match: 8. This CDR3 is CASSLGGTSGPLYNEQFF. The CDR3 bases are TGTGCCAGCAGCTTGGGGGGGACTAGCGGGCCCCTTTACAATGAGCAGTTCTTC. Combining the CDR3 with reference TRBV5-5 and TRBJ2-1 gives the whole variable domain DAGVTQSPTHLIKTRGQQVTLRCSPISGHKSVSWYQQVLGQGPQFIFQYYEKEERGRGNFPDRFSARQFPNYSSELNVNALLLGDSALYLCASSLGGTSGPLYNEQFFGPGTRLTVL.

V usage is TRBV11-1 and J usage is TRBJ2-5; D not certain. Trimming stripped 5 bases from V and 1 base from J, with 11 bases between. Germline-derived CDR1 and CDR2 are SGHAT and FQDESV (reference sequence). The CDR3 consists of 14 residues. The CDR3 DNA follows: TGTGCCAGCAGCGGCGACACCACCCAAGAGACCCAGTACTTC. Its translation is CASSGDTTQETQYF.

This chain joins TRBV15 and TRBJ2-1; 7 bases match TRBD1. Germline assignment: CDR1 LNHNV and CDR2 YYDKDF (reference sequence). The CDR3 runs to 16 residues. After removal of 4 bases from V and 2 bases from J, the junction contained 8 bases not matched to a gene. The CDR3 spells CATSKRGPKPYNEQFF. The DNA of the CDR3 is TGTGCCACCAGCAAAAGGGGGCCAAAACCCTACAATGAGCAGTTCTTC.